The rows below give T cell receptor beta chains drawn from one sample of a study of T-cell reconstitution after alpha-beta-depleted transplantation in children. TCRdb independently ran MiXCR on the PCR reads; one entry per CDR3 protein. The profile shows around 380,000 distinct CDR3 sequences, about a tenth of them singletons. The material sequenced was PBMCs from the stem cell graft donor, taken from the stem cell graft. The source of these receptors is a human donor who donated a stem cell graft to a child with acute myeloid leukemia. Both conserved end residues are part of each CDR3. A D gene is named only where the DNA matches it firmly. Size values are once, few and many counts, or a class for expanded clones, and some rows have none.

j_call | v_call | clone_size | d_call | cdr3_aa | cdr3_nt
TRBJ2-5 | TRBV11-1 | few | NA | CASRTGLTSLWETQYF | TGTGCCAGCAGAACCGGCTTGACATCCCTTTGGGAGACCCAGTACTTC
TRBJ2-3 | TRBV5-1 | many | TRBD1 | CASSFAGTGGSDTQYF | TGCGCCAGCAGCTTCGCCGGGACAGGGGGCTCGGATACGCAGTATTTT
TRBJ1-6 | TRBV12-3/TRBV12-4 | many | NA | CASSTLNSPLHF | TGTGCCAGCAGTACCCTAAATTCACCCCTCCACTTT
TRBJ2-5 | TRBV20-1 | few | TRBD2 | CSARDISGKPETQYF | TGCAGTGCTAGAGATATAAGCGGGAAGCCGGAGACCCAGTACTTC
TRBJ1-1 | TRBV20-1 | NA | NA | CSARLTSYTEAFF | TGCAGTGCTAGGCTGACTTCTTACACTGAAGCTTTCTTT
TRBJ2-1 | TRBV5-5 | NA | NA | CASSFGYRGGNEQFF | TGTGCCAGCAGCTTTGGGTACAGGGGGGGCAATGAGCAGTTCTTC
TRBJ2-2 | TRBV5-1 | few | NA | CASRPYTGELFF | TGCGCCAGCAGGCCTTATACCGGGGAGCTGTTTTTT
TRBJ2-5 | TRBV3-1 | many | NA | CASSQDTLQETQYF | TGTGCCAGCAGCCAAGATACACTCCAAGAGACCCAGTACTTC
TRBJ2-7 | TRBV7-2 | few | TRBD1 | CASSPARYGQGIEQYF | TGTGCCAGCAGCCCAGCTCGTTACGGACAGGGAATCGAGCAGTACTTC
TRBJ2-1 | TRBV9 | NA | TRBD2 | CASSVETSGTNEQFF | TGTGCCAGCAGCGTAGAGACTAGCGGGACGAATGAGCAGTTCTTC
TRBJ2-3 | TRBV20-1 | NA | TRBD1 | CSARDPRQGTDTQYF | TGCAGTGCTAGAGACCCTAGACAGGGTACAGATACGCAGTATTTT
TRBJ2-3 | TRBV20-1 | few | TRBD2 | CSAGGGRLSTDTQYF | TGCAGTGCTGGGGGGGGTCGACTAAGCACAGATACGCAGTATTTT
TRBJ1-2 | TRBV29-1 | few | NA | CSVVGDGYTF | TGCAGCGTTGTAGGGGATGGCTACACCTTC
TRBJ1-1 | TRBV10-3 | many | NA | CAISGGGLAFF | TGTGCCATCAGTGGTGGGGGGTTGGCTTTCTTT
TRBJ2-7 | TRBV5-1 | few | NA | CASGHNPNREQYF | TGCGCCAGCGGACACAACCCGAACCGCGAGCAGTACTTC